This TCR beta chain was recorded in a study of T cells in Graves' hyperthyroidism and ophthalmopathy. Findings of the study overall: Most thyroid clonotypes expanded above 0.001 were also detected in blood.

RNA transcripts were the template for amplifying TCR beta CDR3 regions. First-round RT-PCR targeting the TCR CDR3 was performed with the HTBI primer set. TCRdb processed the multiplex PCR reads anew with MiXCR; each CDR3 protein has one entry. Among about 130,000 distinct CDR3 sequences listed, approximately 20% were seen once. This clonotype was seen more than once but under ten times. What it recognizes is unknown. This CDR3 comprises 13 residues. The V end lost 5 bases, the J end lost 5 bases, and 12 bases lay between the germline ends. Germline loops: CDR1 GTSNPN, CDR2 SVGIG (reference sequence). Clinical symptoms, serum thyroxine, TRAb, thyroid ultrasound and orbital computed tomography informed diagnoses. From more than 9 ml of fresh peripheral blood, PBMCs were isolated.

This clonotype was sampled from a woman between 50 and 59 years old with Graves' hyperthyroidism that later progressed to Graves' ophthalmopathy. Sequenced input: blood. The genes are TRBV30 and TRBJ2-2; no reliable D call. The CDR3 DNA reads as TGTGCCTGGGTGGCGCGACGGACCGGGGAGCTGTTTTTT. It translates to CAWVARRTGELFF.